This T cell receptor (beta chain) appears in the sequencing data of a study of T cells in Graves' hyperthyroidism and ophthalmopathy. In its sample, this clonotype was seen many times. The CDR3 length is 13 residues. CDR1 is KGHSH and CDR2 is LQKENI in the germline V gene. Trimming stripped 2 bases from V and 0 bases from J, with 4 bases between. Amplified TCR beta CDR3 regions derived from RNA transcripts. First-round RT-PCR of the TCR CDR3 relied on the HTBI primer set. TCRdb reprocessed the multiplex PCR reads via MiXCR and lists one record per CDR3 protein. The table records hundreds of thousands of distinct CDR3 sequences, 11% to 15% of them present only once.

V is TRBV18 and J is TRBJ1-1; D is uncertain. The sample consisted of blood. This receptor was identified in a young woman with Graves' hyperthyroidism. The CDR3 sequence is CASSPWVNTEAFF. As DNA, the CDR3 is TGTGCCAGCTCACCATGGGTGAACACTGAAGCTTTCTTT.